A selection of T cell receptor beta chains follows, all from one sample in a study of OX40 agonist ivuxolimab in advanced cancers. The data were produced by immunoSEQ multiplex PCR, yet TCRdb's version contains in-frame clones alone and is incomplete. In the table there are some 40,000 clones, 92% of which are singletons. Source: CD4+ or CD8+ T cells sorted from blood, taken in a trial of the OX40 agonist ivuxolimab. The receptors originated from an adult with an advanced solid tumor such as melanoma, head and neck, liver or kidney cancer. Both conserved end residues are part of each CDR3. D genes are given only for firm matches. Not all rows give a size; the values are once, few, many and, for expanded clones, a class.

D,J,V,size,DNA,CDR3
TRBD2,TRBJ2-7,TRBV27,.,TGTGCCAGCGGAAGCGGGACTCCCTACGAGCAGTACTTC,CASGSGTPYEQYF
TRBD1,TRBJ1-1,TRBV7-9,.,TGTGCCAGCAGCTCGGGACAGGAAGCTTTCTTT,CASSSGQEAFF
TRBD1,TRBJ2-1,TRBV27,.,TGTGCCAGCAGCGACAGGGGCTCCTACAATGAGCAGTTCTTC,CASSDRGSYNEQFF
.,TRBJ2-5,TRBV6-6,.,TGTGCCAGCAGTGCCTTCGCAGTGGGAGAGACCCAGTACTTC,CASSAFAVGETQYF
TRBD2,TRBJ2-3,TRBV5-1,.,TGCGCCAGCAGCGAAGGACTAGTTAACACAGATACGCAGTATTTT,CASSEGLVNTDTQYF
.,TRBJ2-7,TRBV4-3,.,TGCGCCAGCAGCCAAACCCGCTCCTACGAGCAGTACTTC,CASSQTRSYEQYF
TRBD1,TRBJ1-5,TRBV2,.,TGTGCCAGCAGTGGAGGGCCCAGACAGGGAGTAGGTGGATATGTCAATCAGCCCCAGCATTTT,CASSGGPRQGVGGYVNQPQHF
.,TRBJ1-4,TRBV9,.,TGTGCCAGCAGCGTAGGTCGGCAGGGGAAAAATGAAAAACTGTTTTTT,CASSVGRQGKNEKLFF
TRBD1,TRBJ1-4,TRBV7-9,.,TGTGCCAGCAGCCACGGACAGGGGAGGGAAAAACTGTTTTTT,CASSHGQGREKLFF
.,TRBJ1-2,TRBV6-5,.,TGTGCCAGCAGGGGAGGCTACACCTTC,CASRGGYTF
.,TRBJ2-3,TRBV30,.,TGTGCCTGGGGGTTAGATACGCAGTATTTT,CAWGLDTQYF
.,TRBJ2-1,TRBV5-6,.,TGTGCCGGCAGCTTGGTAAGCTCCTACAATGAGCAGTTCTTC,CAGSLVSSYNEQFF
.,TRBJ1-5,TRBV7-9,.,TGTGCCAGCAGCCCAAGTCACAATCAGCCCCAGCATTTT,CASSPSHNQPQHF
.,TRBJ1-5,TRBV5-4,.,TGTGCCAGCAGCTTAAGACAGCCGCGGGAGAATCAGCCCCAGCATTTT,CASSLRQPRENQPQHF
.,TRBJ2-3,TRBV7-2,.,TGTGCCAGCAGCCAGGGAGGGGGGGATACGCAGTATTTT,CASSQGGGDTQYF
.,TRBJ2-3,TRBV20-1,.,TGCAGTGCTATCTCAGATACGCAGTATTTT,CSAISDTQYF
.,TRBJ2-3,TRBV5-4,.,TGTGCCAGCAGCTTGGAAGACGGGAGCACAGATACGCAGTATTTT,CASSLEDGSTDTQYF
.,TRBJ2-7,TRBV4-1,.,TGCGCCAGCAGCCAAGAAGGGGAGATCCGCTCCTACGAGCAGTACTTC,CASSQEGEIRSYEQYF
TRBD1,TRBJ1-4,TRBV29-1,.,TGCAGCGTGAGACAGGGAGGAGAAAAACTGTTTTTT,CSVRQGGEKLFF
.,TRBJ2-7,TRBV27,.,TGTGCCAGCAGTCTTCATACCAAAGACGAGCAGTACTTC,CASSLHTKDEQYF
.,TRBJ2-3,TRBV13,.,TGTGCCAGCAGCCCCCTTTTAGCGTCAGATACGCAGTATTTT,CASSPLLASDTQYF
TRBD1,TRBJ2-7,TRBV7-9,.,TGTGCCAGCAGCCAGTCCGGGACAGGAGCCTACGAGCAGTACTTC,CASSQSGTGAYEQYF
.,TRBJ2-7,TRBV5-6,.,TGTGCCAGCAGTCTTTGGGGGGACTACGAGCAGTACTTC,CASSLWGDYEQYF
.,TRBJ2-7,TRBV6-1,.,TGTGCCAGCAGTGACTACGAGCAGTACTTC,CASSDYEQYF
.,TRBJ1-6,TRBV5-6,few,TGTGCCAGCAGCGACGGGACCGGGTTCCTACCCCTCCACTTT,CASSDGTGFLPLHF
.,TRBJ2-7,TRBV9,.,TGTGCCAGCAGCGTAGGAATCTTTGACTACGAGCAGTACTTC,CASSVGIFDYEQYF
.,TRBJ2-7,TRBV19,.,TGTGCCAGTAGTATGTGGGGCAGAGCCTACGAGCAGTACTTC,CASSMWGRAYEQYF
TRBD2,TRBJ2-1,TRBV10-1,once,TGCGCCAGCAGTGAGTCTAGGGTAGCGGGAAGGAGCGAAAGATGGAATGAGCAGTTCTTC,CASSESRVAGRSERWNEQFF
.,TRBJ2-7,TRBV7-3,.,TGTGCCAAAAGGGCATGGGACGGGAGCTCCTACGAGCAGTACTTC,CAKRAWDGSSYEQYF
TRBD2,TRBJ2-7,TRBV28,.,TGTGCCAGCAGTTTATTAGGAGCTAGCGGGGGGCACGAGCAGTACTTC,CASSLLGASGGHEQYF
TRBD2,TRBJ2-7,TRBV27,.,TGTGCCAGCACCGGGACTAGCGGCCACGAGCAGTACTTC,CASTGTSGHEQYF
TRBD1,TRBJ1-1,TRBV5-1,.,TGCGCCAGCAGCTTGGGACTTTACCCGACAGGGGGTACCACTGAAGCTTTCTTT,CASSLGLYPTGGTTEAFF
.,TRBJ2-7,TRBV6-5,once,TGTGCCAGCACCCAATGGGCTAACACAGTCTACGAGCAGTACTTC,CASTQWANTVYEQYF
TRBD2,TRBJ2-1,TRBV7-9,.,TGTGCCAGCAGCTTAGCGGGGACTAGCGGGAGCTACAATGAGCAGTTCTTC,CASSLAGTSGSYNEQFF
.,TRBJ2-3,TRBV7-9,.,TGTGCCAGCAGCTTCCCAGACCAGGGTTTTCGTTTCGCAGATACGCAGTATTTT,CASSFPDQGFRFADTQYF
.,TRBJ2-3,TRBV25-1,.,TGTGCCAGCAGTGAATGGTCGGGACGTACAGATACGCAGTATTTT,CASSEWSGRTDTQYF
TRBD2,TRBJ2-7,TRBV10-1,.,TGCGCCAGCAGTGAGGGGAAGCGGGAGGGCTCCCACGAGCAGTACTTC,CASSEGKREGSHEQYF
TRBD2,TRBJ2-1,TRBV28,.,TGTGCCAGCAGTAGTAAAGGACTAGTCTACAATGAGCAGTTCTTC,CASSSKGLVYNEQFF
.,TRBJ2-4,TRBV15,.,TGTGCCACCAGCAGTCCGGGTCCCGCAGGTTTCAAAAACATTCAGTACTTC,CATSSPGPAGFKNIQYF
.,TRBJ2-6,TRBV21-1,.,TGTGCCAGCAGCATAACTCCGGGACATAACTCTGGGGCCAACGTCCTGACTTTC,CASSITPGHNSGANVLTF
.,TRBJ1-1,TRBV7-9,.,TGTGCCAGCAGCCCAGCGACAGTAAACACTGAAGCTTTCTTT,CASSPATVNTEAFF
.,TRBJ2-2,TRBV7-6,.,TGTGCCAGCAGCACCTCGGCAGAGCGCGGGGAGCTGTTTTTT,CASSTSAERGELFF
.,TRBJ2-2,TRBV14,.,TGTGCCAGCAGCCAAGGCATGGGTACCGGGGAGCTGTTTTTT,CASSQGMGTGELFF
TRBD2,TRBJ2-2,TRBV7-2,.,TGTGCCAGCAGCTGGGGACTAGCCCTAGGGCACGGGGAGCTGCTTTTT,CASSWGLALGHGELLF
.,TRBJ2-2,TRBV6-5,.,TGTGCCAGCAGTTACTCCGACGACGGCGGGGAGCTGTTTTTT,CASSYSDDGGELFF
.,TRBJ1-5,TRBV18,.,TGTGCCAGCTCAAGTACCGGGACAACCGGCAATCAGCCCCAGCATTTT,CASSSTGTTGNQPQHF
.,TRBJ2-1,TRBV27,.,TGTGCCAGCAGTTTCAGCGGGTCAGACAATGAGCAGTTCTTC,CASSFSGSDNEQFF
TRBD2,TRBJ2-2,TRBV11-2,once,TGTGCCAGCAGCTTAGTGTTAGCGGGAGATCCCGGGGAGCTGTTTTTT,CASSLVLAGDPGELFF
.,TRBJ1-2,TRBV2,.,TGTGCCAGCAGAGACAGGTCGTGGTATGGCTACACCTTC,CASRDRSWYGYTF
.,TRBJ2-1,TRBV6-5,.,TGTGCCAGCAAGGGCAGTTCCTACAATGAGCAGTTCTTC,CASKGSSYNEQFF